These T cell receptor beta chains were read from a single sample in a study of T cell changes during pregnancy in multiple sclerosis. Here immunoSEQ multiplex PCR was the method, and the copy in TCRdb shows in-frame clones only, minus some. Of over 90,000 clones in the sample, approximately 93% were seen once. Sequenced material: peripheral blood, taken after pregnancy. These receptors all stem from a female donor with multiple sclerosis, enrolled in a pregnancy study. Both conserved end residues are part of each CDR3. A D gene is named only where the DNA matches it firmly. The size of a clone is reported for some rows only, either as once, few or many, or as a class for expanded clones.

- once TRBJ2-7 TRBV11-3 CASSLGAAMSSEQYF TGTGCCAGCAGCTTAGGAGCAGCGATGTCATCCGAGCAGTACTTC
- - TRBJ2-5 TRBV18 CASSYYEETQYF TGTGCCAGCTCATACTACGAAGAGACCCAGTACTTC
- few TRBJ1-1 TRBV19 CASSVRVEAFF TGTGCCAGTAGTGTACGAGTTGAAGCTTTCTTT
TRBD2 - TRBJ2-3 TRBV4-1 CASSGDERDPTQYF TGCGCCAGCAGCGGGGATGAGCGGGACCCGACGCAGTATTTT
TRBD2 - TRBJ2-1 TRBV28 CASGLAGGPLNEQFF TGTGCCAGCGGGTTAGCGGGAGGGCCCCTCAATGAGCAGTTCTTC
- - TRBJ1-1 TRBV5-1 CASSLASGNTEAFF TGCGCCAGCAGCTTGGCGTCGGGGAACACTGAAGCTTTCTTT
TRBD2 - TRBJ2-5 TRBV7-9 CASSTGGETQYF TGTGCCAGCAGCACCGGGGGGGAGACCCAGTACTTC
- - TRBJ1-2 TRBV19 CASSIVSGHYGYTF TGTGCCAGTAGTATCGTCTCAGGGCACTATGGCTACACCTTC
TRBD2 - TRBJ2-1 TRBV9 CASSVLAGANEQFF TGTGCCAGCAGCGTACTGGCGGGAGCAAATGAGCAGTTCTTC
TRBD1 - TRBJ2-1 TRBV5-8 CASRRPGTGDMAEQFF TGTGCCAGCAGACGTCCCGGGACAGGGGATATGGCTGAGCAGTTCTTC
TRBD2 - TRBJ2-1 TRBV19 CASRLAGGPSNNEQFF TGTGCCAGTAGACTAGCGGGAGGGCCGTCGAACAATGAGCAGTTCTTC
TRBD1 - TRBJ2-7 TRBV29-1 CSVVGQGVTYEQYF TGCAGCGTTGTGGGACAGGGGGTTACCTACGAGCAGTACTTC
- - TRBJ1-4 TRBV5-1 CASSLGAREKLFF TGCGCCAGCAGCTTGGGGGCACGGGAAAAACTGTTTTTT
- - TRBJ1-2 TRBV6-5 CASSYEGGSGYTF TGTGCCAGCAGTTATGAGGGAGGCTCTGGCTACACCTTC
- - TRBJ2-3 TRBV7-7 CASSIGNSEAQTQYF TGTGCCAGCAGCATCGGGAACTCAGAAGCCCAAACGCAGTATTTT
TRBD2 - TRBJ2-5 TRBV19 CASSIVASGRARETQYF TGTGCCAGTAGTATAGTGGCGAGCGGGAGGGCGAGAGAGACCCAGTACTTC
TRBD1 - TRBJ1-1 TRBV5-1 CASSLAGQVNTEAFF TGCGCCAGCAGCTTGGCCGGACAGGTGAACACTGAAGCTTTCTTT
TRBD2 - TRBJ2-7 TRBV15 CATSAGTSGSNEQYF TGTGCCACCAGCGCCGGGACTAGCGGGAGTAACGAGCAGTACTTC
- - TRBJ1-5 TRBV19 CASSIGGGWEPQHF TGTGCCAGTAGTATCGGGGGGGGTTGGGAGCCCCAGCATTTT
TRBD1 once TRBJ1-2 TRBV18 CASSWTGGEDGYTF TGTGCCAGCTCATGGACAGGGGGCGAAGATGGCTACACCTTC
TRBD2 - TRBJ2-7 TRBV27 CASSLSGNAYEQYF TGTGCCAGCAGTTTAAGCGGGAACGCCTACGAGCAGTACTTC
- - TRBJ1-5 TRBV11-2 CASSLGGHSNQPQHF TGTGCCAGCAGCTTAGGGGGCCATAGCAATCAGCCCCAGCATTTT
- - TRBJ2-1 TRBV15 CATSRDRQVVGGEQFF TGTGCCACCAGCAGAGATAGGCAGGTGGTAGGGGGTGAGCAGTTCTTC
TRBD2 - TRBJ2-1 TRBV19 CASSMWGRAGGNEQFF TGTGCCAGTAGTATGTGGGGGAGGGCCGGGGGAAATGAGCAGTTCTTC
- - TRBJ2-5 TRBV5-1 CASSATDQETQYF TGCGCCAGCAGCGCGACAGACCAAGAGACCCAGTACTTC
TRBD1 - TRBJ1-4 TRBV9 CASSAPGQGSTNEKLFF TGTGCCAGCAGCGCCCCGGGACAGGGATCAACTAATGAAAAACTGTTTTTT
TRBD1 - TRBJ2-7 TRBV29-1 CSVVGMGQPYEQYF TGCAGCGTTGTGGGAATGGGACAGCCCTACGAGCAGTACTTC
TRBD2 - TRBJ2-1 TRBV5-1 CASSNVGLAGSSYNEQFF TGCGCCAGCAGCAACGTGGGACTAGCGGGGAGCTCCTACAATGAGCAGTTCTTC
- - TRBJ1-1 TRBV25-1 CASSLQDRDYLEGAFF TGTGCCAGCAGTCTCCAGGACCGGGACTACTTGGAGGGGGCTTTCTTT
- - TRBJ2-7 TRBV6-5 CASTSGTEQYF TGTGCCAGCACCTCAGGCACCGAGCAGTACTTC
- - TRBJ2-7 TRBV11-2 CASSLIGSYEQYF TGTGCCAGCAGCTTAATCGGGTCCTACGAGCAGTACTTC
TRBD2 - TRBJ2-1 TRBV7-6 CASSPSGGGINEQFF TGTGCCAGCAGCCCATCGGGGGGAGGGATTAATGAGCAGTTCTTC
- - TRBJ1-2 TRBV25-1 CASRGSYGYTF TGTGCCAGTCGAGGTAGCTATGGCTACACCTTC
- - TRBJ1-2 TRBV27 CASSPTDTIYGYTF TGTGCCAGCAGTCCGACGGACACGATCTATGGCTACACCTTC
- - TRBJ2-2 TRBV27 CASSFGGNTGELFF TGTGCCAGCAGTTTCGGCGGTAACACCGGGGAGCTGTTTTTT
TRBD1 - TRBJ2-7 TRBV5-4 CASSHPDRDEQYF TGTGCCAGCAGCCATCCGGACAGGGACGAGCAGTACTTC
TRBD1 - TRBJ1-5 TRBV5-5 CASSADRGHNQPQHF TGTGCCAGCAGCGCGGACAGGGGACACAATCAGCCCCAGCATTTT
TRBD1 once TRBJ1-3 TRBV27 CASSPRGAGNTIYF TGTGCCAGCAGCCCCAGGGGGGCTGGAAACACCATATATTTT
TRBD2 - TRBJ2-5 TRBV5-6 CASSLSRGREGETQYF TGTGCCAGCAGCTTGAGCCGGGGGAGGGAGGGAGAGACCCAGTACTTC
TRBD1 - TRBJ2-1 TRBV27 CASSFLGQGEQFF TGTGCCAGCAGTTTCCTCGGACAGGGGGAGCAGTTCTTC
TRBD2 - TRBJ2-1 TRBV5-4 CASSLDPGGLSYNEQFF TGTGCCAGCAGCTTGGATCCGGGAGGATTATCCTACAATGAGCAGTTCTTC
- - TRBJ2-2 TRBV5-1 CASSWTAFRTGELFF TGCGCCAGCAGCTGGACAGCCTTCAGGACCGGGGAGCTGTTTTTT
TRBD2 once TRBJ2-7 TRBV6-4 CASSDSLRTSPPGEQYF TGTGCCAGCAGTGACTCCCTTCGGACTAGTCCCCCTGGCGAGCAGTACTTC
TRBD2 - TRBJ2-1 TRBV19 CASSIRTSQNNEQFF TGTGCCAGTAGTATAAGGACTAGCCAGAACAATGAGCAGTTCTTC
TRBD2 once TRBJ2-7 TRBV2 CASRGLAVLSAYEQYF TGTGCCAGCAGAGGACTAGCGGTACTATCAGCCTACGAGCAGTACTTC
- - TRBJ2-7 TRBV5-8 CASSSLSGIRPYEQYF TGTGCCAGCAGCTCCCTTAGCGGAATACGCCCCTACGAGCAGTACTTC
TRBD2 - TRBJ2-2 TRBV4-3 CASSAGTTVNTGELFF TGCGCCAGCAGCGCCGGGACTACTGTGAACACCGGGGAGCTGTTTTTT
TRBD2 - TRBJ2-5 TRBV5-1 CASSLGSLAGGHQETQYF TGCGCCAGCAGCTTAGGCTCACTAGCGGGAGGCCACCAAGAGACCCAGTACTTC
- - TRBJ1-1 TRBV7-9 CASSIGTGGTEAFF TGTGCCAGCAGCATCGGGACTGGAGGAACTGAAGCTTTCTTT
- - TRBJ2-2 TRBV2 CASEYSPANTGELFF TGTGCCAGCGAATACAGTCCCGCGAACACCGGGGAGCTGTTTTTT
TRBD1 - TRBJ1-5 TRBV6-1 CASSFGTGGNQPQHF TGTGCCAGCAGTTTCGGGACAGGGGGGAATCAGCCCCAGCATTTT
TRBD1 - TRBJ1-5 TRBV15 CATSRESPDRGIDQPQHF TGTGCCACCAGCAGAGAGTCGCCGGACAGGGGAATAGATCAGCCCCAGCATTTT
- - TRBJ2-5 TRBV5-6 CASRWGRETQYF TGTGCCAGCAGGTGGGGCAGAGAGACCCAGTACTTC